The clone carrying this T cell receptor (beta chain) is classed as medium-sized. The CDR3 regions of TCR beta were amplified from RNA transcripts. Primed by the HTBI set, a first-round RT-PCR was run on the TCR CDR3. TCRdb fed the multiplex PCR reads into MiXCR, producing one record per CDR3 protein. The table has fewer than 25,000 distinct CDR3 sequences, around 50% seen once. This record comes from a study of T cells in Graves' hyperthyroidism and ophthalmopathy. About the research overall: Blood from the periphery was taken at initial diagnosis, before any treatment.

The CDR3 is 14 amino acids. CDR1 is DFQATT and CDR2 is SNEGSKA in the germline V gene (reference sequence). The V gene lost 1 base and the J gene lost 7 bases, with 16 bases spanning the gap. Diagnosis of hyperthyroidism was new in patients aged 18 to 65, and its duration was under 2 months. Predating any ophthalmopathy symptoms, the blood sample was taken at first hyperthyroidism diagnosis. The PBMCs had their origin in about 9.7 ml of fresh peripheral blood. The genes are TRBV20-1 and TRBJ2-5; D gene uncertain. The clonotype originates from a woman in her thirties or forties with Graves' hyperthyroidism that later progressed to Graves' ophthalmopathy. The sample consisted of blood. CDR3 DNA sequence: TGCAGTGCTAGAGCCAGCGAAGGGTCCGTGACCCAGTACTTC. Translated, it gives CSARASEGSVTQYF.